Below are 15 T cell receptor beta chains sequenced from a single sample in a study of immune cell composition in non-small cell lung cancer. Method: immunoSEQ multiplex PCR; TCRdb's copy keeps in-frame clones and lacks some. The sample shows around 5,600 clones, 87% of them seen only once. Normal lung sampling was at least 3 cm from the tumour, as distant as possible. Sequencing was done on a sample of non-adjacent lung tissue. These receptors came from a human donor with non-small cell lung cancer.

The rearrangement joins TRBV4-1 to TRBJ1-2, with 11 bases that match TRBD1. The CDR3 has 16 amino acids. With V trimmed by 6 bases and J by 1 base, 7 bases remained unmatched. Germline CDR1 reads MGHRA; CDR2 reads YSYEKL. In DNA form, the CDR3 reads TGCGCCAGCAGTCCGGACAGGGGGCAAGTTAACTATGGCTACACCTTC. As protein: CASSPDRGQVNYGYTF.

The rearrangement links TRBV27 to TRBJ2-3; a weak D match, TRBD2 (5 bases). Looked up from germline, CDR1 is MNHEY and CDR2 is SMNVEV (reference sequence). The V end was cut by 6 bases, the J end by 1 base, with 23 bases between. CDR3 length equals 18 residues. The CDR3 coding sequence is TGTGCCAGCAGCTTAATCGTCCGGGGTACAAAGGGCACAGATACGCAGTATTTT. This translates into CASSLIVRGTKGTDTQYF.

The J gene is TRBJ2-7, the V gene TRBV11-1; D is unclear. The CDR3 extends over 11 amino acids. Germline-derived CDR1 and CDR2 are SGHAT and FQDESV (reference sequence). Trimming cost V 6 bases and J 3 bases, with 6 bases left between them. The CDR3 sequence: CASRGLYEQYF. In DNA form, the CDR3 reads TGTGCCAGCAGGGGCCTCTACGAGCAGTACTTC.

DNA for the CDR3: TGTGCCAGCAGCTCGGGTCCAGCCGGAAACACCATATATTTT. It is translated as CASSSGPAGNTIYF. The J gene is TRBJ1-3, the V gene TRBV6-1; D is unclear. The CDR3 covers 14 residues. The V and J ends lost 6 bases and 4 bases respectively, with 13 bases between them. CDR1 MNHNS and CDR2 SASEGT come from the germline V gene.

For the CDR3, the DNA is TGTGCCTGGAGACAGGGGGGGGATTATGAGCAGTTCTTC. This codes for CAWRQGGDYEQFF. The V and J genes are TRBV30 and TRBJ2-1, with a possible D match to TRBD1 (8 bases). Trimming shortened V by 3 bases and J by 8 bases, and 14 bases separated the two germline ends. This CDR3 has 13 amino acids. CDR1 is GTSNPN, CDR2 SVGIG, per germline (reference sequence). Variable domain in full (rest from reference TRBV30 and TRBJ2-1): SQTIHQWPATLVQPVGSPLSLECTVEGTSNPNLYWYRQAAGRGLQLLFYSVGIGQISSEVPQNLSASRPQDRQFILSSKKLLLSDSGFYLCAWRQGGDYEQFFGPGTRLTVL.

The chain joins TRBV10-1 to TRBJ2-7; TRBD1 is a possible D gene (5 bases). V shed 4 bases and J shed 3 bases, with 13 bases lying between them. The CDR3 totals 14 residues. Germline CDR1 WNHNN, CDR2 SYGVQD (reference sequence). In DNA, the CDR3 is TGCGCCAGCAGTGGATCAGGGTTGGGCTACGAGCAGTACTTC. Translated, it gives CASSGSGLGYEQYF.

The chain has TRBV10-2 and TRBJ2-5; D remains ambiguous. Trimming removed 3 bases from V and 7 bases from J, with 6 bases in between. This CDR3 is 11 amino acids long. Germline CDR1 WSHSY, CDR2 SAAADI. The CDR3 reads CASSDAGTQYF. Written as DNA, the CDR3 is TGCGCCAGCAGTGACGCCGGGACCCAGTACTTC.

The chain uses TRBV9 and TRBJ1-2; D not certain. The germline V gene encodes CDR1 SGDLS and CDR2 YYNGEE. Deletions cut 0 bases from V and 4 bases from J, with 10 bases between. The CDR3 length is 14 residues. The CDR3 DNA reads as TGTGCCAGCAGCGTAGACCAACAGACCTATGGCTACACCTTC. Its protein is CASSVDQQTYGYTF.

This clone was observed a handful of times. J is TRBJ2-5 and V is TRBV2; no firm D call. This CDR3 contains 13 residues. Trimming stripped 5 bases from V and 5 bases from J, with 12 bases between. Germline V gives CDR1 SNHLY, CDR2 FYNNEI. The DNA for the CDR3 is TGTGCCAGCAGTAGGTGGGCCCAGGAGACCCAGTACTTC. Protein product: CASSRWAQETQYF.

The V gene is TRBV14, the J gene TRBJ2-7, with 10 nucleotides matching TRBD2. With V trimmed by 2 bases and J by 3 bases, 4 bases remained unmatched. This CDR3 spans 15 amino acids. Germline-derived CDR1 and CDR2 are SGHDN and FVKESK. The CDR3 sequence: CASSQQAGGFYEQYF. The CDR3 nucleotides read TGTGCCAGCAGCCAACAAGCGGGAGGGTTCTACGAGCAGTACTTC.

This chain connects TRBV18 to TRBJ1-5, with D possibly matching TRBD1 (5 bases). Germline assignment: CDR1 KGHSH and CDR2 LQKENI. Trimming left V 3 bases short and J 0 bases short, with 6 bases between. CDR3 length equals 14 residues. The CDR3 DNA reads as TGTGCCAGCTCACCGGGGGGTAGCAATCAGCCCCAGCATTTT. Protein sequence: CASSPGGSNQPQHF.

CDR3: CAWRTPGQGHEKLFF. The CDR3 nucleotides are TGTGCCTGGAGGACTCCGGGACAGGGTCATGAAAAACTGTTTTTT. This chain uses TRBV30 with TRBJ1-4; TRBD1 agrees at 9 bases. Trimming removed 3 bases from V and 6 bases from J; junction bases left unmatched: 8. Per the germline V gene, CDR1 is GTSNPN and CDR2 is SVGIG (reference sequence). The CDR3 is 15 residues long.

The rearrangement joins TRBV4-2 to TRBJ2-3, with D hard to call. Germline V gene data show CDR1 as LGHNA and CDR2 as YNFKEQ. Trimming pared 4 bases from V and 0 bases from J, leaving 14 bases between. The CDR3 runs 16 residues. CDR3 in amino acids: CASSLGDGLSTDTQYF. CDR3 nucleotide sequence: TGTGCCAGCAGCCTTGGAGATGGCTTAAGCACAGATACGCAGTATTTT.

The rearrangement uses TRBV28 and TRBJ1-3; 9 positions match TRBD1. After removal of 4 bases from V and 2 bases from J, the junction contained 3 bases not matched to a gene. The germline V gene has CDR1 MDHEN and CDR2 SYDVKM. This CDR3 is built from 15 residues. The CDR3 is CASSSTGGAGNTIYF. The CDR3 DNA follows: TGTGCCAGCAGTTCTACAGGGGGCGCTGGAAACACCATATATTTT.

V gene TRBV18 combines with J gene TRBJ1-1; D gene ambiguous. CDR3 length equals 14 residues. Germline assignment: CDR1 KGHSH and CDR2 LQKENI. The V end lost 2 bases, the J end lost 0 bases, and 7 bases lay between the germline ends. The CDR3 sequence: CASSPAIMNTEAFF. In DNA form, the CDR3 reads TGTGCCAGCTCACCAGCGATTATGAACACTGAAGCTTTCTTT.